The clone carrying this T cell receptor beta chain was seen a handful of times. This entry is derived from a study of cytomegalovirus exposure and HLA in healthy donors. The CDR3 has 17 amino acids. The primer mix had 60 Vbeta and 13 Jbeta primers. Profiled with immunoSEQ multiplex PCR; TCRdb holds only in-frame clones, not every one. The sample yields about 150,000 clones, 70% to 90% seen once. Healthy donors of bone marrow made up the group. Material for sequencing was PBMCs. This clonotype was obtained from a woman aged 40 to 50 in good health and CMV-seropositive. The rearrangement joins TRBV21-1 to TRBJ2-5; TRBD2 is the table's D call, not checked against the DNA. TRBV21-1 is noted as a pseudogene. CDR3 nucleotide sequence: TGTGCCAGCAGCAAAGAGGTAAGGTCGACTTGGATGAAAGAGCAGTACTTC. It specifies CASSKEVRSTWMKEQYF.